A single TCR beta chain is shown here with its context. The source of the sample is a study of blood T cell repertoires in COVID-19. The overall study: T cells, B-cell-depleted T cells, or PBMCs supplied cDNA or gDNA.

How the authors handled the data: From reference gene primer amplification, estimates of nucleated cell counts were derived. Assay: immunoSEQ multiplex PCR; the TCRdb copy retains only in-frame clones and omits some. V, J and clone size are those of that table, while D and trimming were read from the DNA. The sample has 200,000 to 250,000 clones, approximately 83% seen once. The age range of participants was about 18 to 90 years, with residence in about 25 US areas. The study assigned cohorts using participant-reported clinical history. The TCR sequence derives from a woman aged 40 to 55 with acute COVID-19. Sequencing was done on a sample of PBMCs or T cells enriched from blood (not recorded which).

In DNA, the CDR3 is TGTGCCAGCAGCCTAGCGGGGAGTGGCACAGATACGCAGTATTTT. It codes for CASSLAGSGTDTQYF. V usage is TRBV2 and J usage is TRBJ2-3, with TRBD2 matching over 9 bases. V lost 6 bases to trimming and J lost 1 base; unmatched junction nucleotides: 5. Germline V gives CDR1 SNHLY, CDR2 FYNNEI. The CDR3 loop spans 15 amino acids.